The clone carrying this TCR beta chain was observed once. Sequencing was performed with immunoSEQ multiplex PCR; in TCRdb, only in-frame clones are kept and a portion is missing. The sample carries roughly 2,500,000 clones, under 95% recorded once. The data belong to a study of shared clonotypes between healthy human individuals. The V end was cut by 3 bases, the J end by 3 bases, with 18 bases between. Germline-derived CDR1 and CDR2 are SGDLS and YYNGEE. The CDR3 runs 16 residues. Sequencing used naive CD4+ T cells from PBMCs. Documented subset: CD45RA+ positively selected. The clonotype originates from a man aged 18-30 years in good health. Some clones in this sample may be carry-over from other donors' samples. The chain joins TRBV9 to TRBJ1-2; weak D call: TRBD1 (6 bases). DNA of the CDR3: TGTGCCAGCAGCGCTACACCGAGGACAGATTACTATGGCTACACCTTC. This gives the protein CASSATPRTDYYGYTF. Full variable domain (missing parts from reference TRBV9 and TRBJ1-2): DSGVTQTPKHLITATGQRVTLRCSPRSGDLSVYWYQQSLDQGLQFLIQYYNGEERAKGNILERFSAQQFPDLHSELNLSSLELGDSALYFCASSATPRTDYYGYTFGSGTRLTVV.